A selection of T cell receptor beta chains follows, all from one sample in a study of shared clonotypes between healthy human individuals. TCRdb's copy holds only in-frame clones and misses some; the assay was immunoSEQ multiplex PCR. The sample lists millions of clones; approximately 94% were seen once. Sequencing was performed on naive CD8+ T cells from PBMCs. The source of these receptors is a man aged 18 to 29 in good health. Some clones in this sample may be carry-over from other donors' samples. The CDR3 runs from the conserved cysteine through the conserved F or W. D genes are given only for firm matches. The listing skips clone size in some rows; elsewhere it reads once, few, many or a size class.

v_call: TRBV27
j_call: TRBJ1-1
d_call: TRBD1
clone_size: once
cdr3_aa: CASSLAPDRGGNTEAFF
cdr3_nt: TGTGCCAGCAGTTTAGCCCCTGACAGGGGAGGTAACACTGAAGCTTTCTTT

v_call: TRBV7-9
j_call: TRBJ1-3
d_call: NA
clone_size: NA
cdr3_aa: CASSPGLGGNTIYF
cdr3_nt: TGTGCCAGCTCCCCCGGGTTAGGCGGAAACACCATATATTTT

v_call: TRBV5-6
j_call: TRBJ2-3
d_call: TRBD2
clone_size: NA
cdr3_aa: CASSLGLAGGTDTQYF
cdr3_nt: TGTGCCAGCAGCTTGGGACTAGCGGGAGGAACAGATACGCAGTATTTT

v_call: TRBV6-5
j_call: TRBJ1-1
d_call: NA
clone_size: NA
cdr3_aa: CASSWFQGNTEAFF
cdr3_nt: TGTGCCAGCAGTTGGTTTCAGGGGAACACTGAAGCTTTCTTT

v_call: TRBV29-1
j_call: TRBJ2-5
d_call: TRBD1
clone_size: NA
cdr3_aa: CSVLRDSPVGETQYF
cdr3_nt: TGCAGCGTTCTTCGGGACAGTCCCGTGGGAGAGACCCAGTACTTC

v_call: TRBV6-1
j_call: TRBJ1-1
d_call: TRBD1
clone_size: NA
cdr3_aa: CASSVDGQVGFEAFF
cdr3_nt: TGTGCCAGCAGTGTCGACGGACAGGTCGGATTTGAAGCTTTCTTT

v_call: TRBV4-1
j_call: TRBJ2-5
d_call: NA
clone_size: NA
cdr3_aa: CASSPDRSWETQYF
cdr3_nt: TGCGCCAGCAGCCCCGACAGGTCGTGGGAGACCCAGTACTTC

v_call: TRBV30
j_call: TRBJ2-7
d_call: NA
clone_size: NA
cdr3_aa: CAWSPGGHEQYF
cdr3_nt: TGTGCCTGGAGTCCCGGAGGCCACGAGCAGTACTTC

v_call: TRBV19
j_call: TRBJ2-1
d_call: TRBD2
clone_size: NA
cdr3_aa: CASSLTSALSEQFF
cdr3_nt: TGTGCCAGTAGTTTGACTAGCGCGCTTAGTGAGCAGTTCTTC

v_call: TRBV15
j_call: TRBJ2-7
d_call: TRBD1
clone_size: NA
cdr3_aa: CATSSRDRVREQYF
cdr3_nt: TGTGCCACCAGCAGCCGGGACAGGGTACGTGAGCAGTACTTC

v_call: TRBV5-1
j_call: TRBJ2-7
d_call: TRBD1
clone_size: NA
cdr3_aa: CASSRGTGSYEQYF
cdr3_nt: TGCGCCAGCAGCCGTGGGACAGGGTCCTACGAGCAGTACTTC

v_call: TRBV28
j_call: TRBJ2-7
d_call: TRBD1
clone_size: NA
cdr3_aa: CASRWTGTYEQYF
cdr3_nt: TGTGCCAGCAGGTGGACAGGCACCTACGAGCAGTACTTC

v_call: TRBV27
j_call: TRBJ2-7
d_call: NA
clone_size: NA
cdr3_aa: CASTGAYEQYF
cdr3_nt: TGTGCCAGCACTGGGGCATACGAGCAGTACTTC

v_call: TRBV6-5
j_call: TRBJ1-2
d_call: NA
clone_size: NA
cdr3_aa: CASSYTRQGPSGGYTF
cdr3_nt: TGTGCCAGCAGTTATACACGGCAGGGACCAAGCGGCGGCTACACCTTC

v_call: TRBV19
j_call: TRBJ2-1
d_call: NA
clone_size: NA
cdr3_aa: CASSITRASPNEQFF
cdr3_nt: TGTGCCAGTAGTATCACTAGGGCCTCTCCCAATGAGCAGTTCTTC

v_call: TRBV6-6
j_call: TRBJ1-1
d_call: NA
clone_size: NA
cdr3_aa: CASSYTAGTEAFF
cdr3_nt: TGTGCCAGCAGTTACACCGCCGGCACTGAAGCTTTCTTT

v_call: TRBV11-2
j_call: TRBJ2-5
d_call: NA
clone_size: NA
cdr3_aa: CASSLPGTEETQYF
cdr3_nt: TGTGCCAGCAGCTTACCAGGGACGGAGGAGACCCAGTACTTC

v_call: TRBV4-2
j_call: TRBJ1-2
d_call: NA
clone_size: NA
cdr3_aa: CASSPLSDRKYGYTF
cdr3_nt: TGTGCCAGCAGCCCCCTCTCGGACAGAAAATATGGCTACACCTTC

v_call: TRBV7-6
j_call: TRBJ2-1
d_call: TRBD1
clone_size: NA
cdr3_aa: CASSQKLPGTDYNEQFF
cdr3_nt: TGTGCCAGCAGCCAAAAACTCCCCGGGACAGATTACAATGAGCAGTTCTTC

v_call: TRBV29-1
j_call: TRBJ1-2
d_call: TRBD1
clone_size: NA
cdr3_aa: CSVEGGTELYGYTF
cdr3_nt: TGCAGCGTTGAAGGGGGGACAGAACTCTATGGCTACACCTTC

v_call: TRBV7-8
j_call: TRBJ2-2
d_call: TRBD2
clone_size: NA
cdr3_aa: CASSLGVGRGVSGELFF
cdr3_nt: TGTGCCAGCAGCTTAGGGGTCGGGAGGGGAGTATCCGGGGAGCTGTTTTTT

v_call: TRBV6-6
j_call: TRBJ2-1
d_call: TRBD2
clone_size: NA
cdr3_aa: CASSYAGGLYEQFF
cdr3_nt: TGTGCCAGCAGTTACGCGGGAGGGCTCTATGAGCAGTTCTTC

v_call: TRBV9
j_call: TRBJ1-2
d_call: NA
clone_size: NA
cdr3_aa: CASSVAPQDDGSYGYTF
cdr3_nt: TGTGCCAGCAGCGTAGCTCCTCAAGACGACGGATCCTATGGCTACACCTTC

v_call: TRBV11-2
j_call: TRBJ1-1
d_call: TRBD1
clone_size: NA
cdr3_aa: CASSQGGKTEAFF
cdr3_nt: TGTGCCAGCAGCCAGGGGGGGAAAACTGAAGCTTTCTTT

v_call: TRBV5-6
j_call: TRBJ1-2
d_call: TRBD1
clone_size: NA
cdr3_aa: CASSLAGVQGADGYTF
cdr3_nt: TGTGCCAGCAGCTTGGCCGGAGTGCAGGGGGCAGACGGCTACACCTTC

v_call: TRBV7-9
j_call: TRBJ2-2
d_call: NA
clone_size: NA
cdr3_aa: CASSFLGVGTGELFF
cdr3_nt: TGTGCCAGCAGCTTCCTGGGAGTTGGGACCGGGGAGCTGTTTTTT

v_call: TRBV10-3
j_call: TRBJ1-4
d_call: NA
clone_size: NA
cdr3_aa: CAISAAGTNEKLFF
cdr3_nt: TGTGCCATCAGTGCGGCGGGGACTAATGAAAAACTGTTTTTT

v_call: TRBV19
j_call: TRBJ2-2
d_call: TRBD1
clone_size: NA
cdr3_aa: CASSMWDSNTGELFF
cdr3_nt: TGTGCCAGTAGTATGTGGGACAGTAACACCGGGGAGCTGTTTTTT

v_call: TRBV9
j_call: TRBJ2-3
d_call: NA
clone_size: once
cdr3_aa: CASSAERHTDTQYF
cdr3_nt: TGTGCCAGCAGCGCAGAGAGGCACACAGATACGCAGTATTTT

v_call: TRBV6-1
j_call: TRBJ2-7
d_call: NA
clone_size: NA
cdr3_aa: CAIRDPPAYEQYF
cdr3_nt: TGTGCCATCCGGGACCCCCCCGCCTACGAGCAGTACTTC

v_call: TRBV25-1
j_call: TRBJ2-5
d_call: NA
clone_size: NA
cdr3_aa: CASSELGETQYF
cdr3_nt: TGTGCCAGCAGTGAATTAGGAGAGACCCAGTACTTC

v_call: TRBV5-1
j_call: TRBJ1-2
d_call: TRBD1
clone_size: NA
cdr3_aa: CASSLAGGNYGYTF
cdr3_nt: TGCGCCAGCAGCTTAGCAGGGGGCAACTATGGCTACACCTTC

v_call: TRBV28
j_call: TRBJ2-3
d_call: NA
clone_size: NA
cdr3_aa: CASSFPSHRVFSGSPDTQYF
cdr3_nt: TGTGCCAGCAGTTTTCCCTCTCACAGGGTTTTTTCTGGTTCTCCAGATACGCAGTATTTT

v_call: TRBV7-3
j_call: TRBJ2-1
d_call: TRBD1
clone_size: NA
cdr3_aa: CASSLPGQGYNEQFF
cdr3_nt: TGTGCCAGCAGCTTGCCGGGACAGGGCTACAATGAGCAGTTCTTC

v_call: TRBV9
j_call: TRBJ2-7
d_call: NA
clone_size: NA
cdr3_aa: CASSPKTVPYEQYF
cdr3_nt: TGTGCCAGCAGCCCGAAGACAGTTCCCTACGAGCAGTACTTC

v_call: TRBV9
j_call: TRBJ2-7
d_call: NA
clone_size: NA
cdr3_aa: CASSPLGGPYEQYF
cdr3_nt: TGTGCCAGCAGCCCCCTGGGGGGGCCCTACGAGCAGTACTTC

v_call: TRBV9
j_call: TRBJ2-1
d_call: NA
clone_size: NA
cdr3_aa: CASSGGVRAGDNEQFF
cdr3_nt: TGTGCCAGCAGCGGAGGAGTCAGGGCCGGAGACAATGAGCAGTTCTTC

v_call: TRBV6-5
j_call: TRBJ1-1
d_call: NA
clone_size: NA
cdr3_aa: CASSYQQYTEAFF
cdr3_nt: TGTGCCAGCAGTTATCAACAGTACACTGAAGCTTTCTTT

v_call: TRBV2
j_call: TRBJ2-2
d_call: NA
clone_size: once
cdr3_aa: CASNPGGTDGELFF
cdr3_nt: TGTGCCAGCAACCCCGGGGGAACGGACGGGGAGCTGTTTTTT

v_call: TRBV7-9
j_call: TRBJ2-7
d_call: NA
clone_size: NA
cdr3_aa: CASSLVGSSYEQYF
cdr3_nt: TGTGCCAGCAGCTTAGTCGGGAGCTCCTACGAGCAGTACTTC

v_call: TRBV30
j_call: TRBJ2-2
d_call: TRBD2
clone_size: once
cdr3_aa: CALHSGMNTGELFF
cdr3_nt: TGTGCCTTACATAGCGGGATGAACACCGGGGAGCTGTTTTTT

v_call: TRBV19
j_call: TRBJ1-1
d_call: TRBD1
clone_size: once
cdr3_aa: CASSLTGLQNTEAFF
cdr3_nt: TGTGCCAGTAGTTTGACAGGGCTCCAGAACACTGAAGCTTTCTTT

v_call: TRBV15
j_call: TRBJ2-1
d_call: TRBD2
clone_size: NA
cdr3_aa: CATSSRTSGRYNEQFF
cdr3_nt: TGTGCCACCAGCTCCCGGACTAGCGGGAGGTACAATGAGCAGTTCTTC

v_call: TRBV7-2
j_call: TRBJ1-5
d_call: NA
clone_size: once
cdr3_aa: CASSPTGRNQPQHF
cdr3_nt: TGTGCCAGCAGCCCAACAGGGCGCAATCAGCCCCAGCATTTT

v_call: TRBV6-5
j_call: TRBJ2-7
d_call: NA
clone_size: NA
cdr3_aa: CASSYWPEQYF
cdr3_nt: TGTGCCAGCAGTTACTGGCCCGAGCAGTACTTC

v_call: TRBV14
j_call: TRBJ2-1
d_call: TRBD2
clone_size: NA
cdr3_aa: CASSHLAGGPNEQFF
cdr3_nt: TGTGCCAGCAGCCACCTAGCGGGAGGCCCCAATGAGCAGTTCTTC

v_call: TRBV7-9
j_call: TRBJ2-5
d_call: TRBD2
clone_size: NA
cdr3_aa: CASSSVSGLPQETQYF
cdr3_nt: TGTGCCAGCAGCTCGGTTTCGGGACTACCGCAAGAGACCCAGTACTTC

v_call: TRBV6-5
j_call: TRBJ2-3
d_call: TRBD1
clone_size: NA
cdr3_aa: CASSYETGGSDTQYF
cdr3_nt: TGTGCCAGCAGTTACGAAACAGGGGGATCGGATACGCAGTATTTT

v_call: TRBV10-3
j_call: TRBJ2-7
d_call: TRBD2
clone_size: NA
cdr3_aa: CAISGPGLAEWVDEQYF
cdr3_nt: TGTGCCATCAGTGGTCCAGGACTAGCGGAGTGGGTTGACGAGCAGTACTTC

v_call: TRBV5-6
j_call: TRBJ2-7
d_call: NA
clone_size: few
cdr3_aa: CASSSSYEQYF
cdr3_nt: TGTGCCAGCAGCTCCTCCTACGAGCAGTACTTC

v_call: TRBV4-1
j_call: TRBJ2-7
d_call: NA
clone_size: NA
cdr3_aa: CASSQDRSGEQYF
cdr3_nt: TGCGCCAGCAGCCAAGACAGATCAGGCGAGCAGTACTTC